The text below deals with one T cell receptor beta chain. What it binds is unknown. The data belong to a study of cytomegalovirus exposure and HLA in healthy donors. Whole-study findings and limits: According to an earlier analysis, most TCR beta V segments yielded productive rearrangements about 90% or about 30% of the time.

The CDR3 length is 14 residues. Trimming pared 8 bases from V and 9 bases from J, leaving 23 bases between. Germline lookup yields CDR1 MNHEY and CDR2 SVGAGI. With 60 Vbeta and 13 Jbeta primers, the PCR was carried out. Assay: immunoSEQ multiplex PCR; the TCRdb copy retains only in-frame clones and omits some. This repertoire shows fewer than 200,000 clones, around 80% found once; its top ten account for 0.7% to 0.8%. Sequenced input: PBMCs. The chain employs TRBV6-5 and TRBJ2-7; D may be TRBD2 (5 bases). The origin of this receptor is a female donor in good health and CMV-seronegative. The CDR3 protein is CASREWGEEARQYF. In DNA form, the CDR3 reads TGTGCCAGCCGTGAATGGGGAGAAGAGGCTCGGCAGTACTTC.